The present T cell receptor beta chain was sequenced within a study of blood T cells in healthy people across ages. A remark on this clonotype: A junction end diverges from the germline sequence, so it may reflect a read error.

A second PCR, run for about 7 to 12 cycles, used a sample-barcoded 5' primer plus a J-beta primer mix. TCRdb re-called the 5' RACE reads through MiXCR, storing one row per CDR3 protein. This table holds 1.5 million or so distinct CDR3 sequences, roughly 43% found once. Germline assignment: CDR1 LNHDA and CDR2 SQIVND (reference sequence). The CDR3 contains 13 residues. Every sample gave at least 5 micrograms of total RNA when it was extracted. The rearrangement joins TRBV19 to TRBJ2-1; TRBD2 is a possible D gene (5 bases). Sequencing was performed on blood. The clonotype originates from a woman between 18 and 29 years old in good health. CDR3 sequence reads: CVSTGSSYNEQFF. The CDR3 nucleotides are TGTGTCAGTACTGGGAGCTCCTACAATGAGCAGTTCTTC. The full variable domain, completed using reference TRBV19 and TRBJ2-1, is DGGITQSPKYLFRKEGQNVTLSCEQNLNHDAMYWYRQDPGQGLRLIYYSQIVNDFQKGDIAEGYSVSREKKESFPLTVTSAQKNPTAFYLCVSTGSSYNEQFFGPGTRLTVL.